This T cell receptor beta chain came from a study of T cell clones after liver transplantation. Across the study: Graft-donor-reactive sequences were compared with third-party-reactive TCRbeta sequences from pre-transplant mixed lymphocyte reactions.

Germline V gives CDR1 LGHNA, CDR2 YSLEER. V lost 4 bases and J 7 bases, leaving 14 bases between the germline ends. This CDR3 region has 15 residues. Profiled with immunoSEQ multiplex PCR; TCRdb holds only in-frame clones, not every one. The sample records roughly 72,000 clones, around 84% being singletons. The TCR was taken from a human patient who received a liver transplant. The graft donor may account for some of the T cells. The specimen was CD4+ T cells from blood, collected less than 50 months after liver transplant. This chain joins TRBV4-3 and TRBJ1-6, with TRBD1 as a possible D gene (5 bases). The CDR3 region is CASSLNQGFNSPLHF. CDR3 nucleotides: TGCGCCAGCAGCCTCAACCAGGGATTCAATTCACCCCTCCACTTT.